This T cell receptor beta chain was sequenced during a study of blood T cell repertoires in COVID-19. Study context: Sites in the United States, Italy and Spain provided acute and convalescent COVID-19 samples. PBMCs, B-cell-depleted T cells, or T cells were the source of the cDNA or gDNA that made up the material.

Germline CDR1 is SGHAT and CDR2 is FQNNGV. Trimming cost V 5 bases and J 0 bases; bases outside gene matches: 3. This CDR3 is 14 amino acids long. Methods used by the authors: Amplified reference gene primers provided the basis for estimating nucleated cell counts. The data were produced by immunoSEQ multiplex PCR, yet TCRdb's version contains in-frame clones alone and is incomplete. V and J calls and clone size are as listed in that table; D and trimming were resolved from the DNA. Among a few hundred thousand clones listed, about 90% were seen once. Sequenced input: peripheral blood. This chain joins TRBV11-2 and TRBJ2-7; TRBD1 matches at 8 bases. This sequence was found in a woman between 50 and 59 years old who had recovered from COVID-19. CDR3 DNA: TGTGCCAGCAGCCGGACAGGGAGCTCCTACGAGCAGTACTTC. Its protein product is CASSRTGSSYEQYF.